The 18 T cell receptor beta chains below all came from one sample that was sequenced in a study of cytomegalovirus exposure and HLA in healthy donors. With 60 Vbeta and 13 Jbeta primers, the PCR was carried out. The protocol was immunoSEQ multiplex PCR, while the TCRdb copy is restricted to in-frame clones and leaves out a portion. Of around 61,000 clones detected, 55% to 75% appear once; the ten largest clones hold 15% to 20%. The sequenced sample consisted of PBMCs. The receptors were sampled from a man aged 35 to 55 in good health and CMV-seropositive.

The chain employs TRBV14 and TRBJ2-7; D not certain. The V end was cut by 1 base, the J end by 7 bases, with 8 bases between. CDR3 length: 12 residues. Germline lookup yields CDR1 SGHDN and CDR2 FVKESK. CDR3: CASSQGPQEQYF. In DNA form, the CDR3 reads TGTGCCAGCAGCCAAGGCCCGCAGGAGCAGTACTTC.

The gene calls are TRBV21-1 and TRBJ1-1. TRBV21-1 counts as a pseudogene. The CDR3 length is 15 residues. The CDR3 sequence: CASSARRRMNTEAFF. Here the CDR3 DNA reads TGTGCCAGCAGCGCGCGGAGGAGGATGAACACTGAAGCTTTCTTT.

This clone was seen more than once but under ten times. The chain combines TRBV19 with TRBJ1-4; 10 nucleotides line up with TRBD1. CDR3 length: 15 residues. J was trimmed by 6 bases and V by 1 base; bases with no gene match: 2. CDR1 LNHDA and CDR2 SQIVND come from the germline V gene (reference sequence). The CDR3 here is CASSIGGTGDEKLFF. In DNA, the CDR3 is TGTGCCAGTAGTATAGGCGGGACAGGGGATGAAAAACTGTTTTTT.

The chain couples TRBV18 to TRBJ2-5; a weak D match, TRBD1 (5 bases). Germline V CDR1 and CDR2: KGHSH, LQKENI. This CDR3 has 16 residues. Trimming shortened V by 6 bases and J by 0 bases, and 17 bases separated the two germline ends. The chain's CDR3 is CASSGLGLKYQETQYF. The DNA for the CDR3 is TGTGCCAGCTCGGGGTTGGGGCTAAAGTACCAAGAGACCCAGTACTTC.

This chain joins TRBV27 and TRBJ1-1, with D maybe TRBD1 (5 bases). V gave up 8 bases and J gave up 0 bases, with 13 bases separating them. The CDR3 loop spans 14 amino acids. Germline values: CDR1 MNHEY, CDR2 SMNVEV (reference sequence). The CDR3 protein is CASRSLGVNTEAFF. CDR3 nucleotide sequence: TGTGCCAGCCGGTCCCTAGGGGTGAACACTGAAGCTTTCTTT.

The genes are TRBV30 and TRBJ1-2; the D gene is possibly TRBD1 (6 bases). Germline CDR1 GTSNPN, CDR2 SVGIG (reference sequence). There are 12 residues in the CDR3. V lost 2 bases and J lost 4, with 8 bases in between. CDR3 region: CAWSRDIYGYTF. The CDR3 DNA is TGTGCCTGGAGTCGGGACATCTATGGCTACACCTTC.

The J gene is TRBJ2-1, the V gene TRBV9; 8 bases line up with TRBD2. J gave up 4 bases and V 4 bases, and 16 bases lay outside the gene matches. CDR1 is SGDLS, CDR2 YYNGEE, per germline. This CDR3 spans 18 amino acids. The CDR3 DNA follows: TGTGCCAGCAGCCCCTCCCCTCGGGCGGGGGGCTCATACAATGAGCAGTTCTTC. As protein: CASSPSPRAGGSYNEQFF.

The rearrangement links TRBV6-6 to TRBJ2-1; tentative D call: TRBD1 (6 bases). V lost 6 bases to trimming and J lost 12 bases, with 21 bases between them. Germline V gene lookup returns CDR1 MNHNY and CDR2 SVGAGI (reference sequence). This CDR3 spans 14 amino acids. CDR3 DNA: TGTGCCAGCAGGCATAGATCGCAGGGGTATCGGCAGTTCTTC. This encodes CASRHRSQGYRQFF.

The CDR3 nucleotides are TGTGCCAGCAGCTTAACGGGACAGGGGGCCGGCACTGAAGCTTTCTTT. This codes for CASSLTGQGAGTEAFF. The chain links TRBV7-9 to TRBJ1-1, with TRBD1 identical over 12 bases. The ends lost 2 bases at V and 4 bases at J; junction bases unmatched: 5. The CDR3 extends over 16 amino acids. From germline, CDR1 is SEHNR and CDR2 FQNEAQ (reference sequence).

The chain carries TRBV27 and TRBJ1-2; TRBD1 might be the D (5 bases). Germline values: CDR1 MNHEY, CDR2 SMNVEV (reference sequence). The CDR3 length is 13 residues. V dropped 6 bases and J dropped 6 bases, with 14 bases sitting between them. The chain's CDR3 is CASSITGENGYTF. CDR3 DNA: TGTGCCAGCAGCATTACAGGCGAGAATGGCTACACCTTC.

The J gene is TRBJ1-2, the V gene TRBV4-3; maybe TRBD1 (5 bases). With 2 bases removed from V and 5 bases from J, the gap between germline ends came to 15 bases. The CDR3 runs to 15 residues. Germline V gene sequence: CDR1 LGHNA, CDR2 YSLEER. The CDR3 sequence: CASSQLGRETYGYTF. The CDR3, as DNA: TGCGCCAGCAGCCAATTGGGACGGGAGACTTATGGCTACACCTTC.

The V and J genes are TRBV11-3 and TRBJ2-5; weak D call: TRBD1 (5 bases). Trimming cost V 5 bases and J 4 bases, with 11 bases left between them. Germline lookup yields CDR1 SGHNT and CDR2 YENEEA. The CDR3 is made up of 13 amino acids. The CDR3 sequence is CASSPDRGETQYF. The CDR3 DNA reads as TGTGCCAGCAGCCCTGACAGAGGAGAGACCCAGTACTTC. The full variable domain, completed using reference TRBV11-3 and TRBJ2-5, is EAGVVQSPRYKIIEKKQPVAFWCNPISGHNTLYWYLQNLGQGPELLIRYENEEAVDDSQLPKDRFSAERLKGVDSTLKIQPAELGDSAVYLCASSPDRGETQYFGPGTRLLVL.

The chain combines TRBV19 with TRBJ2-5; maybe TRBD2 (6 bases). This CDR3 has 12 residues. CDR1 is LNHDA and CDR2 is SQIVND in the germline V gene (reference sequence). Trimming shortened V by 9 bases and J by 9 bases, and 17 bases separated the two germline ends. The CDR3 coding sequence is TGTGCCAGCCGTCTTGGGGGGTCGGCCCAGTACTTC. The encoded protein is CASRLGGSAQYF.

To note about this clone: One end of the junction is discordant with germline, which a read error may explain. The rearrangement uses TRBV7-9 and TRBJ2-7; D uncertain. Germline assignment: CDR1 SEHNR and CDR2 FQNEAQ (reference sequence). This CDR3 spans 16 amino acids. The CDR3 here is CSSTKQLATMKDEQYF. CDR3 DNA: TGTTCCAGCACCAAACAGTTGGCCACAATGAAAGACGAGCAGTACTTC. The complete variable domain, with remaining parts taken from reference TRBV7-9 and TRBJ2-7, reads DTGVSQNPRHKITKRGQNVTFRCDPISEHNRLYWYRQTLGQGPEFLTYFQNEAQLEKSRLLSDRFSAERPKGSFSTLEIQRTEQGDSAMYLCSSTKQLATMKDEQYFGPGTRLTVT.

The table lists this clone with a few counts. This chain joins TRBV2 and TRBJ2-1; 9 bases match TRBD2. CDR1 and CDR2 (germline): SNHLY, FYNNEI. After removal of 8 bases from V and 8 bases from J, the junction contained 10 bases not matched to a gene. The CDR3 spans 14 residues. DNA of the CDR3: TGTGCCAGCGCGGCCGGGACTAGCAGGGATGAGCAGTTCTTC. It yields the protein CASAAGTSRDEQFF. The full variable domain, its missing parts supplied by reference TRBV2 and TRBJ2-1, is EPEVTQTPSHQVTQMGQEVILRCVPISNHLYFYWYRQILGQKVEFLVSFYNNEISEKSEIFDDQFSVERPDGSNFTLKIRSTKLEDSAMYFCASAAGTSRDEQFFGPGTRLTVL.

The chain joins TRBV27 to TRBJ1-2; possible D gene TRBD1, 6 bases. From germline, CDR1 is MNHEY and CDR2 SMNVEV (reference sequence). Trimming shortened V by 2 bases and J by 4 bases, and 11 bases separated the two germline ends. The CDR3 is made up of 14 amino acids. The CDR3 protein is CASSLSRDTYGYTF. The CDR3 DNA reads as TGTGCCAGCAGTTTAAGTAGGGACACCTATGGCTACACCTTC.

The chain joins TRBV7-2 to TRBJ2-4, with TRBD1 identical over 7 bases. Losses at the gene ends were 1 base for V and 3 bases for J; bases not matched to a gene: 0. CDR1 is SGHTA, CDR2 FQGNSA, per germline. The CDR3 runs to 14 residues. The CDR3 nucleotides read TGTGCCAGCAGCTTAGGACAGGGCAAAAACATTCAGTACTTC. This translates into CASSLGQGKNIQYF.

The chain has TRBV5-4 and TRBJ2-5, with 8 bases fitting TRBD1. This CDR3 has 16 amino acids. Germline values: CDR1 SGHNT, CDR2 YYREEE (reference sequence). V was clipped by 4 bases and J by 4 bases; unmatched bases: 12. DNA for the CDR3: TGTGCCAGCAGCCGAGGCGGACAGGGAGGCGGAGAGACCCAGTACTTC. This sequence encodes CASSRGGQGGGETQYF.